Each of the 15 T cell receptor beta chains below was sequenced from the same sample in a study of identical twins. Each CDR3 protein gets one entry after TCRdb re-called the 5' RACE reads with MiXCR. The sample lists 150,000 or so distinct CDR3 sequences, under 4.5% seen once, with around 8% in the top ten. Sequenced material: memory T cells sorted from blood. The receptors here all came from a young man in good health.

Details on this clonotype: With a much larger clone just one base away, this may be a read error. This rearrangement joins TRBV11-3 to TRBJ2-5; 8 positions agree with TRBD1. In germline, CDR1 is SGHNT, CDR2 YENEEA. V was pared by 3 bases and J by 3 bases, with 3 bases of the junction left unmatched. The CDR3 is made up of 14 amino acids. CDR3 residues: CASSFPGQEETQYF. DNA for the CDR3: TGTGCCAGCAGCTTCCCGGGACAGGAAGAGACCCAGTACTTC.

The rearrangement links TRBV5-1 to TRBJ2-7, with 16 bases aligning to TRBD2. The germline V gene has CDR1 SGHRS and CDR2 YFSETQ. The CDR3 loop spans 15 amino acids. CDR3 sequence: CASSLGLAGGQEHYV. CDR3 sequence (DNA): TGCGCCAGCAGCCTGGGACTAGCGGGGGGGCAGGAGCATTACGTC.

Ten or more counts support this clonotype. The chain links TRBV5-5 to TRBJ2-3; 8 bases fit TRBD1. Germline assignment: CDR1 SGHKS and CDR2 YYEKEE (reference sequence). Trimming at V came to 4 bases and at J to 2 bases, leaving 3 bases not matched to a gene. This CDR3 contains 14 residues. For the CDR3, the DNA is TGTGCCAGCAGCGCCAGGGGGCCCACAGATACGCAGTATTTT. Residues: CASSARGPTDTQYF.

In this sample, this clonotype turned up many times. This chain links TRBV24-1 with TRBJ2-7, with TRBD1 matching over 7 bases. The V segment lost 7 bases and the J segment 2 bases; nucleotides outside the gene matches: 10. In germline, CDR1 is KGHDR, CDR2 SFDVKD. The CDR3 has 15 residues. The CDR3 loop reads CATRGQKVLAYEQYF. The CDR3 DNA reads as TGTGCCACCAGGGGACAGAAAGTCTTAGCCTACGAGCAGTACTTC.

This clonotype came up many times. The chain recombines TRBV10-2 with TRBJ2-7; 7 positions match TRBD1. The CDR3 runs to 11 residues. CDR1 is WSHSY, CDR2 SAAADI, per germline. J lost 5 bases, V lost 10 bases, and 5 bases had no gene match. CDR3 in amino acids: CATRQGNEQYF. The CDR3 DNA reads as TGCGCCACCAGACAGGGAAACGAGCAGTACTTC.

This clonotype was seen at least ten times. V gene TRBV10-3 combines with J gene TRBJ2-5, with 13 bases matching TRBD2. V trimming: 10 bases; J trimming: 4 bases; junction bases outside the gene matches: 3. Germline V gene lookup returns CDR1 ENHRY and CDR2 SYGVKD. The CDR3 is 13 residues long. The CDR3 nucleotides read TGTGCCACGGGACTAGCGGGGAGAGAGACCCAGTACTTC. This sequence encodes CATGLAGRETQYF.

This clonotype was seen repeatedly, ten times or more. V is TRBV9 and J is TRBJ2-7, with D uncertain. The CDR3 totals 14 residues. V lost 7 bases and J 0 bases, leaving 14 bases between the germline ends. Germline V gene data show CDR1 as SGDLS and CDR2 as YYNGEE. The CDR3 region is CASSERPFSYEQYF. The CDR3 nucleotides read TGTGCCAGCTCAGAGAGGCCCTTCTCCTACGAGCAGTACTTC.

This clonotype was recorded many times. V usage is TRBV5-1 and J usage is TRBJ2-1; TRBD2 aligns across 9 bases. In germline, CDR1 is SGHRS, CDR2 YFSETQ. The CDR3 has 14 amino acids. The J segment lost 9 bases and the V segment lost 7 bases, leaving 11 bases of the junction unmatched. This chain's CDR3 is CASQAGGPPVEQFF. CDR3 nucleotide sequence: TGCGCCAGCCAGGCGGGAGGGCCTCCGGTTGAGCAGTTCTTC.

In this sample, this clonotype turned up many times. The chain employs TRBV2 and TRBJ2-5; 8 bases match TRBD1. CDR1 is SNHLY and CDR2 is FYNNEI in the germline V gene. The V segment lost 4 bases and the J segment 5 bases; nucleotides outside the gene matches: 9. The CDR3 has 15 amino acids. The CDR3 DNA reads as TGTGCCAGCAGTGTGGACAGGGTCGGAGCGGAGACCCAGTACTTC. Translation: CASSVDRVGAETQYF.

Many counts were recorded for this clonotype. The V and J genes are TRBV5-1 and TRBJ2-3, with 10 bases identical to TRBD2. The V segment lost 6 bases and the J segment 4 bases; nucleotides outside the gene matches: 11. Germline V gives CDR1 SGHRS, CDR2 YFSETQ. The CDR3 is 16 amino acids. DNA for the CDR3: TGCGCCAGCACTTTGACCAGCGGGAGGGCCCCAGATACGCAGTATTTT. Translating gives CASTLTSGRAPDTQYF.

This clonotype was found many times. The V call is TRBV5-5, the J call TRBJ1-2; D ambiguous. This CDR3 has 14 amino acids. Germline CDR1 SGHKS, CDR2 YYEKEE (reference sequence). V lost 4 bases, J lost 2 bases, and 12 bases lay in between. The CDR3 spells CASSLSDWNYGYTF. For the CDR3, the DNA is TGTGCCAGCAGCCTATCCGACTGGAACTATGGCTACACCTTC.

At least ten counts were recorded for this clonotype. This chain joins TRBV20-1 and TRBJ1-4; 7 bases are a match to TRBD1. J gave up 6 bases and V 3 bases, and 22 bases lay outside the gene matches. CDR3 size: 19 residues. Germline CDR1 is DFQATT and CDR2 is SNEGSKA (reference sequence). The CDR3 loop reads CSARRTGDSPRLMDEKLFF. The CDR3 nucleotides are TGCAGTGCTAGGCGTACCGGGGACAGCCCCCGACTTATGGATGAAAAACTGTTTTTT.

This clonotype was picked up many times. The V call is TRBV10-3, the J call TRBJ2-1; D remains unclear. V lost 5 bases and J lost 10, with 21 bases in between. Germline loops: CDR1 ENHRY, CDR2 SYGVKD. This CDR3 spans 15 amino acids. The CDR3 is CAISPDETISREQFF. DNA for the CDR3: TGTGCCATCAGTCCGGACGAGACCATCTCCAGGGAGCAGTTCTTC.

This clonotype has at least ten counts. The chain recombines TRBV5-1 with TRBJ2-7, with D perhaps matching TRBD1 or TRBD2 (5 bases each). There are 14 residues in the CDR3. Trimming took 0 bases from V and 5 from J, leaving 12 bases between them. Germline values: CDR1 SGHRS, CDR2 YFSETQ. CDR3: CASSLDGGRDEQYV. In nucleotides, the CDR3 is TGCGCCAGCAGCTTGGACGGAGGCAGGGACGAGCAGTACGTC.

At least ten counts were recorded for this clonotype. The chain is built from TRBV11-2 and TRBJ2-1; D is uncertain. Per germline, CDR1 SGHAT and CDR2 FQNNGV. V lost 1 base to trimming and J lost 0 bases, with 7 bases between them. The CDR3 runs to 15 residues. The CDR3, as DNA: TGTGCCAGCAGCTTAGTGCGCCACTCCTACAATGAGCAGTTCTTC. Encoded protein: CASSLVRHSYNEQFF. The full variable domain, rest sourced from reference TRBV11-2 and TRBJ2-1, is EAGVAQSPRYKIIEKRQSVAFWCNPISGHATLYWYQQILGQGPKLLIQFQNNGVVDDSQLPKDRFSAERLKGVDSTLKIQPAKLEDSAVYLCASSLVRHSYNEQFFGPGTRLTVL.